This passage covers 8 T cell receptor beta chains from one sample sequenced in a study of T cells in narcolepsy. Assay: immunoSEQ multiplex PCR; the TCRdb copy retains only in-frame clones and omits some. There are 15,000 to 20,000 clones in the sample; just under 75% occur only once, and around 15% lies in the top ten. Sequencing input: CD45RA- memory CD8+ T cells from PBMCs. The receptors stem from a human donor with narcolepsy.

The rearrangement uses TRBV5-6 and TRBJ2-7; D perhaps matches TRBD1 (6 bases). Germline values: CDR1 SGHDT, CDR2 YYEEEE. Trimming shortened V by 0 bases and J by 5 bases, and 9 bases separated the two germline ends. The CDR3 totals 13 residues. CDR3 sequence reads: CASSLGGGDEQYF. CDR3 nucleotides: TGTGCCAGCAGCTTGGGAGGGGGTGACGAGCAGTACTTC.

The CDR3 sequence: CASGTGGSYEQYF. For the CDR3, the DNA is TGTGCCAGCGGCACAGGGGGCTCCTACGAGCAGTACTTC. This rearrangement joins TRBV4-2 to TRBJ2-7; 8 bases are shared with TRBD1. In germline, CDR1 is LGHNA, CDR2 YNFKEQ. The CDR3 has 13 residues. V shed 8 bases, J shed 0 bases, and the junction held 3 bases outside the gene matches.

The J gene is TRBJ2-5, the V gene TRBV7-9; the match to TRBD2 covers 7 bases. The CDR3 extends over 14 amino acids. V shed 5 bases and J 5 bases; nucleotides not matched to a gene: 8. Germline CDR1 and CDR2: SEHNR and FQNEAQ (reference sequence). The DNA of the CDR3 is TGTGCCAGCAGCGTCGGTGGGGAGGGGGAGACCCAGTACTTC. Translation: CASSVGGEGETQYF.

The chain's CDR3 is CASRISSHNEQFF. Here the CDR3 DNA reads TGTGCCAGCAGAATCAGCAGCCACAATGAGCAGTTCTTC. The rearrangement joins TRBV6-5 to TRBJ2-1; D ambiguous. The CDR3 extends over 13 amino acids. The germline V and J ends were trimmed by 6 bases and 5 bases, with 11 bases remaining between them. The germline V gene has CDR1 MNHEY and CDR2 SVGAGI.

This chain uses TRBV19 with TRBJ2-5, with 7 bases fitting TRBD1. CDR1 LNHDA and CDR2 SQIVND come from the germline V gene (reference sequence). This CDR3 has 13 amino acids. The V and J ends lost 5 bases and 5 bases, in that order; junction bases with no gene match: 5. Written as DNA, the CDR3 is TGTGCCAGTAGTCGATGGACAGGCGAGACCCAGTACTTC. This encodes CASSRWTGETQYF. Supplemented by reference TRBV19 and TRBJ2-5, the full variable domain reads DGGITQSPKYLFRKEGQNVTLSCEQNLNHDAMYWYRQDPGQGLRLIYYSQIVNDFQKGDIAEGYSVSREKKESFPLTVTSAQKNPTAFYLCASSRWTGETQYFGPGTRLLVL.

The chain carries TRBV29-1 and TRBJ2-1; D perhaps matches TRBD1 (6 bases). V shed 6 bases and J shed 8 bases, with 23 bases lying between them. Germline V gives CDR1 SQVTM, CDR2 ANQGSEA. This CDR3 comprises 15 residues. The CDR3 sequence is CSVESTGLAIDEQFF. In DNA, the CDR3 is TGCAGCGTCGAATCGACAGGACTGGCGATCGATGAGCAGTTCTTC.

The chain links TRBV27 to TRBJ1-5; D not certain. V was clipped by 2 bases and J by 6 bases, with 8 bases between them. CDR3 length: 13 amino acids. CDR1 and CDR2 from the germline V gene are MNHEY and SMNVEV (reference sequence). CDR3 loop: CASSLGVGQPQHF. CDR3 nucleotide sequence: TGTGCCAGCAGTTTAGGGGTCGGTCAGCCCCAGCATTTT.

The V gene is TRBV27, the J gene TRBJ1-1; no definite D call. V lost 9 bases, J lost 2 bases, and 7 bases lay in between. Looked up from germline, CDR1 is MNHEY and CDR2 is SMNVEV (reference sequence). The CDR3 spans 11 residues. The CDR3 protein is CASGANTEAFF. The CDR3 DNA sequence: TGTGCCAGTGGTGCTAACACTGAAGCTTTCTTT.